Listed below are T cell receptor beta chains from one sample, sequenced in a study of response to subunit inactivated influenza vaccine. In TCRdb, the RT-PCR reads were re-called with MiXCR into one record per CDR3 protein. The sample contains 150,000 to 200,000 distinct CDR3 sequences, about 9% of which appear only once. Specimen: non-naive T cells sorted from PBMCs, collected on the day of vaccination. All receptors come from a man between 45 and 60 years old who received an inactivated influenza vaccine. CDR3s include the opening cysteine and the closing phenylalanine or tryptophan. D genes are given only for firm matches. Not all rows give a size; the values are once, few, many and, for expanded clones, a class.

.	few	13	TRBJ2-2	TRBV7-9	CASSLSLVGELFF	TGTGCCAGCAGCTTAAGTCTAGTTGGGGAGCTGTTTTTT
.	many	12	TRBJ1-2	TRBV7-2	CASSLNSYGYTF	TGTGCCAGCAGCTTAAACAGCTATGGCTACACCTTC
.	.	16	TRBJ1-3	TRBV30	CAWSVWQRRAGNTIYF	TGTGCCTGGAGTGTATGGCAGCGAAGGGCCGGAAACACCATATATTTT
TRBD2	many	16	TRBJ2-1	TRBV9	CASSARTSGRSNEQFF	TGTGCCAGCAGCGCCCGGACTAGCGGGAGGTCAAATGAGCAGTTCTTC
TRBD2	.	16	TRBJ2-7	TRBV13	CASSFRRTSGSNEQYF	TGTGCCAGCAGCTTCCGTCGGACTAGCGGGAGTAACGAGCAGTACTTC
.	.	12	TRBJ1-2	TRBV20-1	CSARRNTYGYTF	TGCAGTGCTAGACGGAACACCTATGGCTACACCTTC
TRBD1	.	12	TRBJ1-1	TRBV7-2	CASSLDRGGAFF	TGTGCCAGCAGCTTGGACAGGGGTGGAGCTTTCTTT
TRBD1	.	13	TRBJ1-2	TRBV7-9	CASSAGGNYGYTF	TGTGCCAGCAGCGCAGGGGGGAACTATGGCTACACCTTC
TRBD1	few	14	TRBJ2-1	TRBV20-1	CSAHDRGWNNEQFF	TGCAGTGCTCACGACAGGGGGTGGAACAATGAGCAGTTCTTC
TRBD2	many	15	TRBJ2-3	TRBV6-5	CASRSRLAGTDTQYF	TGTGCCAGCAGGTCCCGACTAGCTGGCACAGATACGCAGTATTTT